This T cell receptor (beta chain) emerged from a study of blood T cell repertoires in COVID-19 (dated by TCRdb to about 2020). At the level of the whole study: Samples covering the acute and convalescent phases of COVID-19 were provided by collaborators in the United States, Italy and Spain. Samples were obtained from the ongoing ImmuneRACE study (first 160 participants) and from some 1,300 subjects provided by 6 global collaborators. The dataset comprised deeply sampled blood TCRbeta repertoires from subjects exposed to, actively infected with, or recovered from COVID-19. The material from the prospective study consisted of cDNA or gDNA derived from T cells, B-cell-depleted T cells, or PBMCs. The repertoires were made available in a free public database intended to serve as a resource for research on the immune response to SARS-CoV-2. Where available, HLA class I and class II types were taken from metadata supplied by the sample provider and were not determined by assay-based typing. The sample metadata nearly always contained a de-identified subject ID, COVID-19 status, age in years and sex.

CDR1 is given as SGHVS and CDR2 as FQNEAQ, both from the germline V gene. Its CDR3 holds 14 amino acids, cysteine through phenylalanine. This entry keeps only the CDR3 DNA: 42 bases, framed from base 1. Trimming removed 4 bases from V and 1 base from J, leaving 10 bases between the germline ends. At one collaborating source in Seattle, patients were enrolled during active infection and were followed longitudinally through the course of disease. The collaborating institutions used their own protocols to collect whole blood in K2EDTA tubes. For TCRbeta analysis, collaborators shipped samples in one of three forms: frozen whole blood, isolated PBMCs, or DNA extracted from either of those sample types. TCRbeta CDR3 regions were amplified from genomic DNA using the immunoSEQ Assay, a bias-controlled multiplex PCR. The study's own analysis went as follows. The number of nucleated cells in each sample was estimated from the amplification of reference gene primers within the assay. To quantify the absolute abundance of each unique TCRbeta CDR3 rearrangement, sequence reads were collapsed and filtered. For each sample, productive Simpson clonality was calculated as the square root of Simpson's diversity index across productive rearrangements. TCRdb re-hosts the immuneACCESS table, in-frame sequences only. Its copies lack some clones; in the studies checked, an unresolved V gene accounts for under half of them, and the cause for the rest is not known. That table supplies the V and J calls and clone size; D and trimming were determined from the DNA. For this sample there are about 350,000 clones; roughly 90% appear just once. The ten biggest clones cover under 5% of the sample.

On the study overall, not on this receptor specifically: The amount of clinical and demographic metadata varied by source and participant and was provided uncurated.

About this clone: Its binding antigen is unknown. Nothing much larger sits one base from this clone, and base qualities are not available.

This receptor was taken from a woman in her fifties or sixties with COVID-19, enrolled during active disease. The sequenced sample was peripheral blood. The chain links TRBV7-8 with TRBJ1-1, with the D gene too uncertain to name. In nucleotides, the sequence is TGTGCCAGCAGCTCAGCACTCAAGAACACTGAAGCTTTCTTT. Translated, it reads CASSSALKNTEAFF.